The entry below describes one TCR beta chain. These data come from a study of PD-L1 blockade in urothelial cancer. V dropped 3 bases and J dropped 1; count of bases not matched to a gene: 1. Germline values: CDR1 MNHEY, CDR2 SMNVEV (reference sequence). The CDR3 consists of 15 residues. Time point given: pretreatment peripheral blood. TCRdb keeps only in-frame clones here, not all; method: immunoSEQ multiplex PCR. The repertoire consists of tens of thousands of clones, with 81% occurring once and the leading ten covering 5.7%. Specimen: PBMCs, collected around atezolizumab (anti-PD-L1) treatment. This TCR derives from a man aged 65-85 years with urothelial cancer. The gene calls are TRBV27 and TRBJ2-3, with TRBD2 identical over 10 bases. The CDR3 DNA follows: TGTGCCAGCAGTTTCGGGACTAGCGGCACAGATACGCAGTATTTT. This encodes CASSFGTSGTDTQYF.